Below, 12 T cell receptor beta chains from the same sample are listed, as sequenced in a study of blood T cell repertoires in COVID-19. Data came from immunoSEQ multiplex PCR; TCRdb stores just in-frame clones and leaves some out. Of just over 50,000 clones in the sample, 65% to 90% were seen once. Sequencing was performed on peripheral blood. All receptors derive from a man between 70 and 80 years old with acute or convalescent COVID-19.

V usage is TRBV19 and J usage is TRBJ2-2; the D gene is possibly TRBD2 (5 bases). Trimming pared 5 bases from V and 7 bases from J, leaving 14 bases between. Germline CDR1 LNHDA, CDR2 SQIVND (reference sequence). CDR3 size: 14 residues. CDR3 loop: CASSVSGWVGELFF. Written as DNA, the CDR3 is TGTGCCAGTAGTGTAAGCGGATGGGTCGGGGAGCTGTTTTTT.

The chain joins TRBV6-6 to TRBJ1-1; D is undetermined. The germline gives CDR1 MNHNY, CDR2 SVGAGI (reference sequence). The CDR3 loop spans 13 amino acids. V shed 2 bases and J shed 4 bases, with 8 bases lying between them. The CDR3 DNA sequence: TGTGCCAGCAGTTACGGAAGAGGCACTGAAGCTTTCTTT. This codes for CASSYGRGTEAFF.

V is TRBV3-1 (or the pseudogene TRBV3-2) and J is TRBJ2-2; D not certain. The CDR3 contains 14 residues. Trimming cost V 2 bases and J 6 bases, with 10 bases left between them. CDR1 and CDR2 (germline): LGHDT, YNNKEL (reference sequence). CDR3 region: CASSQLSNAGELFF. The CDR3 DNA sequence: TGTGCCAGCAGCCAACTTAGCAATGCCGGGGAGCTGTTTTTT.

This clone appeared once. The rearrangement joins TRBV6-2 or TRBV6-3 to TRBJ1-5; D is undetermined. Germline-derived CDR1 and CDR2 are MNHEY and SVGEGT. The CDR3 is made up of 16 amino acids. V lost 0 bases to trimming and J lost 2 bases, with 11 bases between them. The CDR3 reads CASSYSVSSGNQPQHF. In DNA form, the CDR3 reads TGTGCCAGCAGTTACTCGGTTAGCAGCGGCAATCAGCCCCAGCATTTT.

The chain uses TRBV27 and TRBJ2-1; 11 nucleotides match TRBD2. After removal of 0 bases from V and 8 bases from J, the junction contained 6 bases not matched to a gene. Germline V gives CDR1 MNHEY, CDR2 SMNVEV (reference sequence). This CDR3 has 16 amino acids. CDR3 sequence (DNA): TGTGCCAGCAGTTTATCCCCTAGCGGGGGGAGGGATGAGCAGTTCTTC. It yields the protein CASSLSPSGGRDEQFF.

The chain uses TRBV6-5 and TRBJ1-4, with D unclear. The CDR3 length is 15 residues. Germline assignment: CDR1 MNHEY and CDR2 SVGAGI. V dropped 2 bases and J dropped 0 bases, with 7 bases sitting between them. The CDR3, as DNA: TGTGCCAGCAGTTACAGAGGAGCAACTAATGAAAAACTGTTTTTT. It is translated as CASSYRGATNEKLFF.

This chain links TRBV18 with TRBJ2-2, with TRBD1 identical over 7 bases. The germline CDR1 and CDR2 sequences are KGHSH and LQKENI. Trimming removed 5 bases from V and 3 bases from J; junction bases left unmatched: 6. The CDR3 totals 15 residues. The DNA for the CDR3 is TGTGCCAGCTCATCGAATCAGGGGGACACCGGGGAGCTGTTTTTT. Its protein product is CASSSNQGDTGELFF.

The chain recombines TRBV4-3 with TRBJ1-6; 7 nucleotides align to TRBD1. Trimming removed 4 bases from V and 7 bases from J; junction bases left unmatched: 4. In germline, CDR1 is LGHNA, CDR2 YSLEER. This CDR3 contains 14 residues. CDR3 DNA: TGCGCCAGCAGCCTGGAGGGGGCGAATTCACCCCTCCACTTT. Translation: CASSLEGANSPLHF.

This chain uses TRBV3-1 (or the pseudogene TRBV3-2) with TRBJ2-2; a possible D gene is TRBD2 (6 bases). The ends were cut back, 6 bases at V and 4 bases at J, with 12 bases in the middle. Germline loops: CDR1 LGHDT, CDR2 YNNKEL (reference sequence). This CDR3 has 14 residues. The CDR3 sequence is CASSGTSSTGELFF. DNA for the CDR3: TGTGCCAGCAGTGGGACTTCGAGCACCGGGGAGCTGTTTTTT.

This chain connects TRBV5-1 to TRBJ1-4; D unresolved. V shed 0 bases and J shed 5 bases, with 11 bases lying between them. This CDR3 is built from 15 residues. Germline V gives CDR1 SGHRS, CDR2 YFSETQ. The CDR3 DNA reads TGCGCCAGCAGCTTGGGGGCCAGGAACAATGAAAAACTGTTTTTT. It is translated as CASSLGARNNEKLFF.

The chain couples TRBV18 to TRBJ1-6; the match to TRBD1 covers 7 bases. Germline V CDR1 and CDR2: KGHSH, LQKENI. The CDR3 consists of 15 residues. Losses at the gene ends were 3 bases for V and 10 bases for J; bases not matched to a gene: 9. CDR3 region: CASSPPDRDGSPLHF. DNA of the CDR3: TGTGCCAGCTCACCCCCCGACAGGGATGGATCACCCCTCCACTTT.

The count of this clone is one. The CDR3: CASSQGTGAVGELFF. CDR3 DNA: TGTGCCAGCAGCCAGGGGACAGGGGCGGTCGGGGAGCTGTTTTTT. The chain employs TRBV3-1 (or the pseudogene TRBV3-2) and TRBJ2-2, with TRBD1 identical over 10 bases. V shed 3 bases and J 7 bases; nucleotides not matched to a gene: 5. From germline, CDR1 is LGHDT and CDR2 YNNKEL (reference sequence). The CDR3 length is 15 residues.